A single sample gave rise to the 22 T cell receptor beta chains below, sequenced in a study of T cell changes during pregnancy in multiple sclerosis (dated by TCRdb to between 2018 and 2021). The library was obtained by the immunoSEQ multiplex PCR assay. This is the immuneACCESS table as TCRdb keeps it, with only in-frame sequences that have V and J called. A part of the clones is gone; compared with another copy, unresolved V genes explain less than half, and the rest is unexplained. The sample has approximately 25,000 clones on record, more than 70% of them singletons. Nearly 0.75% of the sample is held by the ten biggest clonotypes. The material sequenced was CD4+ T cells from peripheral blood mononuclear cells, taken in the first trimester of pregnancy. These receptors all stem from a female donor in good health, enrolled as a control in a pregnancy study.

The chain carries TRBV28 and TRBJ1-2; D is possibly TRBD1 (6 bases). Germline CDR1 is MDHEN and CDR2 is SYDVKM. The CDR3 runs 13 residues. The V end lost 9 bases, the J end lost 10 bases, and 21 bases lay between the germline ends. CDR3 DNA sequence: TGTGCCAGTATCGCAGGGGATCAGTGGGCCTACACCTTC. Protein sequence: CASIAGDQWAYTF.

The chain recombines TRBV6-5 with TRBJ1-3; 7 positions match TRBD1. The J segment lost 0 bases and the V segment lost 5 bases, leaving 4 bases of the junction unmatched. The germline V gene encodes CDR1 MNHEY and CDR2 SVGAGI. The CDR3 loop spans 15 amino acids. In DNA form, the CDR3 reads TGTGCCAGCAGTAGGGGACAGAACTCTGGAAACACCATATATTTT. Translated: CASSRGQNSGNTIYF.

V and J are TRBV6-1 and TRBJ1-2; the match to TRBD1 covers 11 bases. V lost 6 bases to trimming and J lost 2 bases; unmatched junction nucleotides: 5. This CDR3 is 15 amino acids long. The germline V gene encodes CDR1 MNHNS and CDR2 SASEGT. CDR3 sequence reads: CASRDRGQGNYGYTF. The CDR3 DNA reads as TGTGCCAGCAGGGACAGGGGGCAAGGAAACTATGGCTACACCTTC.

This clone appeared once. V and J are TRBV6-6 and TRBJ2-1, with 8 bases lining up with TRBD2. The V segment lost 7 bases and the J segment 4 bases; nucleotides outside the gene matches: 9. Germline V gives CDR1 MNHNY, CDR2 SVGAGI (reference sequence). CDR3 length: 15 amino acids. The CDR3 nucleotides read TGTGCCAGCATTGATAGCGGGGCCACATACAATGAGCAGTTCTTC. Translating gives CASIDSGATYNEQFF.

This rearrangement joins TRBV19 to TRBJ2-5, with 12 bases fitting TRBD2. V dropped 3 bases and J dropped 3; count of bases not matched to a gene: 5. The CDR3 has 16 amino acids. Per the germline V gene, CDR1 is LNHDA and CDR2 is SQIVND (reference sequence). In nucleotides, the CDR3 is TGTGCCAGTAGTATTCTCCTAGCGGGAGGGAAAGAGACCCAGTACTTC. This encodes CASSILLAGGKETQYF.

Regarding this clone: An end of the junction differs from the germline gene, which may be a read error. The chain is built from TRBV7-7 and TRBJ1-4; tentative D call: TRBD1 (5 bases). Germline lookup yields CDR1 SSHAT and CDR2 FNYEAQ (reference sequence). The CDR3 has 14 residues. The CDR3 DNA reads TGTGCTAGCAGTCCCCTCAGGGCCTCTGAAAAACTGTTTTTT. This sequence encodes CASSPLRASEKLFF.

In DNA, the CDR3 is TGCGCCAGCAGCCAAGATCTCCCGGGACAGGGCGCTTCTACGCAGTATTTT. This translates into CASSQDLPGQGASTQYF. The chain couples TRBV4-1 to TRBJ2-3; TRBD1 matches 9 bases. V lost 0 bases and J lost 8; bases outside the gene matches: 12. Germline V gene lookup returns CDR1 MGHRA and CDR2 YSYEKL. This CDR3 has 17 amino acids.

The chain recombines TRBV10-3 with TRBJ2-2; 15 bases are a match to TRBD2. CDR1 ENHRY and CDR2 SYGVKD come from the germline V gene. The CDR3 has 16 amino acids. After removal of 7 bases from V and 4 bases from J, the junction contained 4 bases not matched to a gene. DNA of the CDR3: TGTGCCATCAATGGACTAGCGGGAGGGAGCACCGGGGAGCTGTTTTTT. This codes for CAINGLAGGSTGELFF.

J is TRBJ2-1 and V is TRBV20-1, with D maybe TRBD2 (5 bases). The CDR3 is 11 residues long. The germline gives CDR1 DFQATT, CDR2 SNEGSKA (reference sequence). V was pared by 3 bases and J by 5 bases, with 5 bases between. CDR3 sequence (DNA): TGCAGTGCTAGCGGGGACAATGAGCAGTTCTTC. The encoded protein is CSASGDNEQFF.

The chain is built from TRBV9 and TRBJ1-2; D uncertain. Trimming removed 0 bases from V and 6 bases from J, with 15 bases in between. CDR1 and CDR2 (germline): SGDLS, YYNGEE. This CDR3 is 15 amino acids long. CDR3 region: CASSVGAEGPDGYTF. In DNA, the CDR3 is TGTGCCAGCAGCGTAGGGGCGGAGGGTCCCGATGGCTACACCTTC. The complete variable domain, with remaining parts taken from reference TRBV9 and TRBJ1-2, reads DSGVTQTPKHLITATGQRVTLRCSPRSGDLSVYWYQQSLDQGLQFLIQYYNGEERAKGNILERFSAQQFPDLHSELNLSSLELGDSALYFCASSVGAEGPDGYTFGSGTRLTVV.

The chain joins TRBV6-4 to TRBJ2-1, with D possibly matching TRBD2 (6 bases). This CDR3 contains 17 residues. The ends were cut back, 2 bases at V and 0 bases at J, with 14 bases in the middle. Looked up from germline, CDR1 is MRHNA and CDR2 is SNTAGT. The CDR3 loop reads CASSDQGGVSSYNEQFF. The DNA of the CDR3 is TGTGCCAGCAGTGACCAGGGCGGGGTGAGCTCCTACAATGAGCAGTTCTTC.

This rearrangement joins TRBV9 to TRBJ1-2; D possibly corresponds to TRBD1 (6 bases). CDR3 length equals 14 residues. The germline V gene encodes CDR1 SGDLS and CDR2 YYNGEE. Trimming shortened V by 0 bases and J by 7 bases, and 13 bases separated the two germline ends. The CDR3 nucleotides read TGTGCCAGCAGCGTAGAGGGTCTGACAGGTGGCTACACCTTC. Protein: CASSVEGLTGGYTF.

The chain has TRBV7-9 and TRBJ1-2, with a possible D match to TRBD1 (5 bases). Germline V gene sequence: CDR1 SEHNR, CDR2 FQNEAQ (reference sequence). The germline V and J ends were trimmed by 1 base and 2 bases, with 11 bases remaining between them. The CDR3 totals 15 residues. In DNA, the CDR3 is TGTGCCAGCAGCTTAGGGGGCGGCGAAAACTATGGCTACACCTTC. Its protein is CASSLGGGENYGYTF.

The rearrangement links TRBV5-4 to TRBJ2-5, with 8 bases fitting TRBD2. With V trimmed by 1 base and J by 1 base, 0 bases remained unmatched. The CDR3 covers 14 residues. The germline V gene encodes CDR1 SGHNT and CDR2 YYREEE (reference sequence). This CDR3 is CASSLTSGQETQYF. CDR3 coding DNA: TGTGCCAGCAGCTTGACTAGCGGCCAAGAGACCCAGTACTTC.

In DNA form, the CDR3 reads TGTGCCAGCAGTTTATATGAGAATGAAAAACTGTTTTTT. Amino acids: CASSLYENEKLFF. The chain employs TRBV27 and TRBJ1-4; D remains unclear. V gave up 1 base and J gave up 5 bases, with 5 bases separating them. This CDR3 has 13 residues. Germline V gene data show CDR1 as MNHEY and CDR2 as SMNVEV (reference sequence).

In its sample, this clone was seen once. The junction departs from the called germline gene at one end, perhaps through a read error. V gene TRBV10-3 combines with J gene TRBJ1-5; 7 bases match TRBD1. The CDR3 runs 15 residues. Germline CDR1 reads ENHRY; CDR2 reads SYGVKD. The CDR3 DNA follows: TGTGCCATCAGCGAGTCAGAGGGGGCGCGACAGCCCCAGCATTTT. This codes for CAISESEGARQPQHF.

The CDR3 loop reads CASRPHPRVGETQYF. The CDR3, as DNA: TGTGCCAGCAGACCTCACCCCAGGGTGGGAGAGACCCAGTACTTC. The chain couples TRBV7-9 to TRBJ2-5, with D tentatively TRBD1 (5 bases). Trimming removed 6 bases at V and 4 bases at J, with 18 bases between. Germline V lookup: CDR1 SEHNR, CDR2 FQNEAQ (reference sequence). CDR3 length: 15 amino acids.

The J gene is TRBJ2-5, the V gene TRBV29-1; D remains unclear. V was pared by 3 bases and J by 4 bases, with 9 bases between. CDR3 length: 12 residues. Germline CDR1 SQVTM, CDR2 ANQGSEA. The chain's CDR3 is CSVERGGETQYF. CDR3 DNA sequence: TGCAGCGTTGAGAGAGGTGGAGAGACCCAGTACTTC. Together with reference TRBV29-1 and TRBJ2-5, the CDR3 gives the full variable domain: SAVISQKPSRDICQRGTSLTIQCQVDSQVTMMFWYRQQPGQSLTLIATANQGSEATYESGFVIDKFPISRPNLTFSTLTVSNMSPEDSSIYLCSVERGGETQYFGPGTRLLVL.

The chain joins TRBV28 to TRBJ2-2; 9 nucleotides align to TRBD1. Looked up from germline, CDR1 is MDHEN and CDR2 is SYDVKM. V was clipped by 5 bases and J by 5 bases; unmatched bases: 9. The CDR3 loop spans 16 amino acids. In DNA, the CDR3 is TGTGCCAGCAGTCGAACCGGGACAGGGATAACCGGGGAGCTGTTTTTT. It codes for CASSRTGTGITGELFF.

This clone was detected a few times. The chain joins TRBV28 to TRBJ2-1; D possibly corresponds to TRBD2 (6 bases). Trimming stripped 7 bases from V and 7 bases from J, with 14 bases between. From germline, CDR1 is MDHEN and CDR2 SYDVKM. The CDR3 runs 13 residues. The CDR3 sequence is CASKEGVVNEQFF. Written as DNA, the CDR3 is TGTGCCAGCAAGGAGGGAGTAGTAAATGAGCAGTTCTTC.

V usage is TRBV5-4 and J usage is TRBJ2-1; 7 bases fit TRBD1. The CDR3 extends over 16 amino acids. The germline V gene has CDR1 SGHNT and CDR2 YYREEE (reference sequence). J was trimmed by 5 bases and V by 0 bases; bases with no gene match: 8. The CDR3 reads CASSLGPVQGNNEQFF. CDR3 sequence (DNA): TGTGCCAGCAGCTTGGGACCTGTACAGGGGAACAATGAGCAGTTCTTC.

The rearrangement uses TRBV10-1 and TRBJ2-7; tentative D call: TRBD2 (5 bases). The CDR3 has 14 amino acids. V dropped 0 bases and J dropped 6 bases, with 12 bases sitting between them. Per germline, CDR1 WNHNN and CDR2 SYGVQD (reference sequence). CDR3 nucleotide sequence: TGCGCCAGCAGTGAGTCGAACGGGGATCTCGAGCAGTACTTC. This translates into CASSESNGDLEQYF.